What follows are 24 T cell receptor beta chains derived from one specimen sequenced in a study of CD8 T cells in Susac syndrome. Random hexamers were used to reverse transcribe about 0.5 to 1 ug of RNA. Each CDR3 protein is one row after TCRdb ran MiXCR on the immunoSEQ multiplex PCR reads. The sample lists some 120,000 distinct CDR3 sequences; approximately 91% were seen once. The sequencing input was CD4+ T cells from PBMCs. The receptors shown here come from a human donor in good health.

This clonotype was seen only a few times. This chain uses TRBV6-6 with TRBJ2-5; 9 bases match TRBD2. The CDR3 loop spans 16 amino acids. V lost 2 bases, J lost 1 base, and 5 bases stayed unmatched. Germline CDR1 is MNHNY and CDR2 is SVGAGI (reference sequence). In nucleotides, the CDR3 is TGTGCCAGCAGTTACGAGCTAGCGGGGCTCCAAGAGACCCAGTACTTC. Translation: CASSYELAGLQETQYF.

The chain links TRBV6-1 to TRBJ2-5; D gene ambiguous. The V gene lost 3 bases and the J gene lost 2 bases, with 7 bases spanning the gap. This CDR3 spans 13 amino acids. Germline assignment: CDR1 MNHNS and CDR2 SASEGT. The DNA for the CDR3 is TGTGCCAGCAGTGACAGGACGCAAGAGACCCAGTACTTC. Protein product: CASSDRTQETQYF.

This CDR3 reads CASSLSGVLTLHF. The CDR3 DNA reads as TGTGCCAGCAGTTTATCCGGGGTACTAACCCTCCACTTT. The genes are TRBV27 and TRBJ1-6; D is undetermined. Germline V gene lookup returns CDR1 MNHEY and CDR2 SMNVEV (reference sequence). The length of the CDR3 is 13 residues. Trimming stripped 0 bases from V and 14 bases from J, with 11 bases between.

The rearrangement links TRBV11-2 to TRBJ2-2, with 9 bases identical to TRBD2. The germline gives CDR1 SGHAT, CDR2 FQNNGV. With V trimmed by 8 bases and J by 5 bases, 6 bases remained unmatched. The CDR3 is 14 residues long. The CDR3 loop reads CASYSGRRTGELFF. DNA of the CDR3: TGTGCCAGCTATAGCGGGAGACGGACCGGGGAGCTGTTTTTT. The full variable domain, with the rest looked up from reference TRBV11-2 and TRBJ2-2, is EAGVAQSPRYKIIEKRQSVAFWCNPISGHATLYWYQQILGQGPKLLIQFQNNGVVDDSQLPKDRFSAERLKGVDSTLKIQPAKLEDSAVYLCASYSGRRTGELFFGEGSRLTVL.

J is TRBJ1-2 and V is TRBV20-1; 10 positions agree with TRBD1. The length of the CDR3 is 15 residues. J was trimmed by 5 bases and V by 2 bases; bases with no gene match: 8. Germline assignment: CDR1 DFQATT and CDR2 SNEGSKA (reference sequence). CDR3 loop: CSARPTDRGLYGYTF. CDR3 bases: TGCAGTGCTAGACCTACGGACAGGGGGTTGTATGGCTACACCTTC.

This clonotype has only one observation. This chain links TRBV7-2 with TRBJ1-4, with D possibly TRBD1 on 5 matching bases. V lost 1 base, J lost 4 bases, and 7 bases lay in between. The CDR3 is 14 residues long. CDR1 is SGHTA and CDR2 is FQGNSA in the germline V gene. CDR3 nucleotides: TGTGCCAGCAGCTTAGGGGGGATTAATGAAAAACTGTTTTTT. Translating it yields CASSLGGINEKLFF.

The chain has TRBV7-9 and TRBJ2-7; 8 nucleotides align to TRBD1. This CDR3 is 14 amino acids long. Germline CDR1 reads SEHNR; CDR2 reads FQNEAQ (reference sequence). V shed 1 base and J 2 bases; nucleotides not matched to a gene: 1. The CDR3 protein is CASSLGTGTYEQYF. The DNA of the CDR3 is TGTGCCAGCAGCTTAGGGACAGGGACCTACGAGCAGTACTTC.

This rearrangement joins TRBV5-1 to TRBJ2-6; D may be TRBD1 (5 bases). The V gene lost 4 bases and the J gene lost 4 bases, with 9 bases spanning the gap. Germline CDR1 is SGHRS and CDR2 is YFSETQ. The CDR3 totals 14 residues. The CDR3 sequence is CASSNDRGANVLTF. The CDR3 DNA is TGCGCCAGCAGCAACGACAGAGGGGCCAACGTCCTGACTTTC.

The chain is built from TRBV7-2 and TRBJ1-3; D remains ambiguous. The CDR3 has 14 residues. In germline, CDR1 is SGHTA, CDR2 FQGNSA. V was pared by 0 bases and J by 4 bases, with 7 bases between. The CDR3 loop is CASSLALIGNTIYF. The CDR3 DNA reads as TGTGCCAGCAGCTTAGCGTTGATCGGAAACACCATATATTTT.

The CDR3 DNA is TGTGCCAGCAGTGGACTCTACTCCTACGAGCAGTACTTC. Protein sequence: CASSGLYSYEQYF. The chain couples TRBV2 to TRBJ2-7; D ambiguous. V shed 4 bases and J shed 0 bases, with 7 bases lying between them. The length of the CDR3 is 13 residues. Germline V gene data show CDR1 as SNHLY and CDR2 as FYNNEI.

The rearrangement links TRBV20-1 to TRBJ2-7; 12 bases match TRBD2. Unmatched junction bases numbered 9, after V lost 4 bases and J lost 2 bases. The germline V gene encodes CDR1 DFQATT and CDR2 SNEGSKA (reference sequence). The CDR3 runs 16 residues. The CDR3 loop reads CSATPTSGGAPYEQYF. CDR3 in DNA: TGCAGTGCTACCCCGACTAGCGGGGGAGCCCCCTACGAGCAGTACTTC.

The V call is TRBV20-1, the J call TRBJ1-6; 8 bases are shared with TRBD1. V shed 6 bases, J shed 10 bases, and the junction held 17 bases outside the gene matches. Germline V gene data show CDR1 as DFQATT and CDR2 as SNEGSKA (reference sequence). CDR3 length: 16 residues. In DNA form, the CDR3 reads TGCAGTGCCCCGTCGACAGGGGCCGTGGAGGGATCACCCCTCCACTTT. It translates to CSAPSTGAVEGSPLHF.

V is TRBV2 and J is TRBJ1-5, with a possible D match to TRBD1 (5 bases). The V and J ends lost 4 bases and 2 bases respectively, with 9 bases between them. The CDR3 totals 14 residues. Germline V gene sequence: CDR1 SNHLY, CDR2 FYNNEI. CDR3 amino acids: CASSGDLGNQPQHF. CDR3 DNA: TGTGCCAGCAGTGGGGACTTAGGCAATCAGCCCCAGCATTTT.

The rearrangement links TRBV3-1 to TRBJ2-1; 10 positions match TRBD2. V was pared by 7 bases and J by 9 bases, with 6 bases of the junction left unmatched. CDR1 is LGHDT, CDR2 YNNKEL, per germline (reference sequence). The CDR3 is made up of 13 amino acids. CDR3 region: CASTASGGGEQFF. The CDR3 bases are TGTGCCAGCACCGCTAGCGGGGGCGGTGAGCAGTTCTTC.

The chain employs TRBV7-9 and TRBJ2-3; 7 bases agree with TRBD2. V lost 4 bases and J lost 3; bases outside the gene matches: 7. CDR1 and CDR2 from the germline V gene are SEHNR and FQNEAQ (reference sequence). The CDR3 runs 15 residues. In nucleotides, the CDR3 is TGTGCCAGCAGCTCGGATGCGGGAGAGACAGATACGCAGTATTTT. It specifies CASSSDAGETDTQYF.

A single count supports this clonotype. The V and J genes are TRBV9 and TRBJ2-3; D call uncertain. Trimming took off 3 bases at V and 3 bases at J, with 8 bases between the two ends. The CDR3 has 13 amino acids. Germline V gene lookup returns CDR1 SGDLS and CDR2 YYNGEE. In DNA, the CDR3 is TGTGCCAGCAGCGCCGTTGTAACAGATACGCAGTATTTT. Translated: CASSAVVTDTQYF.

This chain connects TRBV29-1 to TRBJ1-1, with D hard to call. Germline V lookup: CDR1 SQVTM, CDR2 ANQGSEA. The length of the CDR3 is 13 residues. Deletions cut 2 bases from V and 0 bases from J, with 7 bases between. The DNA of the CDR3 is TGCAGCGTTGAAAGGGAAATGAACACTGAAGCTTTCTTT. It encodes CSVEREMNTEAFF.

The J gene is TRBJ2-5, the V gene TRBV7-9, with D maybe TRBD2 (5 bases). V lost 4 bases, J lost 4 bases, and 22 bases lay in between. The CDR3 is made up of 17 amino acids. CDR1 is SEHNR, CDR2 FQNEAQ, per germline (reference sequence). The CDR3 region has the DNA TGTGCCAGCAGCTGGCCTAGCAAACGAGAGAGCCGAGAGACCCAGTACTTC. Translating it yields CASSWPSKRESRETQYF.

The V and J genes are TRBV2 and TRBJ2-2, with unresolved D. The CDR3 loop spans 13 amino acids. Trimming shortened V by 4 bases and J by 1 base, and 4 bases separated the two germline ends. Germline-derived CDR1 and CDR2 are SNHLY and FYNNEI. The CDR3 DNA follows: TGTGCCAGCAGTGTGGGGAACACCGGGGAGCTGTTTTTT. This sequence encodes CASSVGNTGELFF.

V is TRBV20-1 and J is TRBJ1-2, with D unclear. Trimming removed 0 bases from V and 0 bases from J, with 11 bases in between. The germline gives CDR1 DFQATT, CDR2 SNEGSKA (reference sequence). The CDR3 is 15 amino acids. The CDR3 reads CSARDPASSNYGYTF. The CDR3 nucleotides are TGCAGTGCTAGAGATCCTGCAAGTTCTAACTATGGCTACACCTTC.

The rearrangement links TRBV20-1 to TRBJ1-1; TRBD1 agrees at 8 bases. The germline CDR1 and CDR2 sequences are DFQATT and SNEGSKA (reference sequence). This CDR3 region has 16 residues. With V trimmed by 5 bases and J by 7 bases, 18 bases remained unmatched. The CDR3 spells CSAFTPLIGQGGEAFF. The CDR3 DNA follows: TGCAGTGCTTTTACACCTTTGATAGGACAGGGAGGTGAAGCTTTCTTT.

J is TRBJ2-3 and V is TRBV12-3 or TRBV12-4; a possible D gene is TRBD2 (6 bases). This CDR3 is built from 14 residues. V lost 3 bases to trimming and J lost 7 bases, with 14 bases between them. This CDR3 is CASSLTSPPHTQYF. CDR3 sequence (DNA): TGTGCCAGCAGTTTGACTAGTCCCCCCCATACGCAGTATTTT.

The chain is built from TRBV10-3 and TRBJ2-1; the match to TRBD2 covers 7 bases. CDR3 size: 15 residues. Per the germline V gene, CDR1 is ENHRY and CDR2 is SYGVKD. The junction had 5 bases not matched to a gene; V was cut back by 3 bases and J by 3 bases. The CDR3 DNA follows: TGTGCCATCAGTGATTCCGGCGGGGGCTACAATGAGCAGTTCTTC. Translation gives CAISDSGGGYNEQFF.

The chain combines TRBV11-1 with TRBJ2-2, with 9 bases identical to TRBD1. Germline loops: CDR1 SGHAT, CDR2 FQDESV (reference sequence). The CDR3 has 17 residues. The ends lost 5 bases at V and 4 bases at J; junction bases unmatched: 11. Here the CDR3 reads CASSQSQGQGFTGELFF. CDR3 DNA sequence: TGTGCCAGCAGCCAAAGTCAGGGACAGGGATTCACCGGGGAGCTGTTTTTT.